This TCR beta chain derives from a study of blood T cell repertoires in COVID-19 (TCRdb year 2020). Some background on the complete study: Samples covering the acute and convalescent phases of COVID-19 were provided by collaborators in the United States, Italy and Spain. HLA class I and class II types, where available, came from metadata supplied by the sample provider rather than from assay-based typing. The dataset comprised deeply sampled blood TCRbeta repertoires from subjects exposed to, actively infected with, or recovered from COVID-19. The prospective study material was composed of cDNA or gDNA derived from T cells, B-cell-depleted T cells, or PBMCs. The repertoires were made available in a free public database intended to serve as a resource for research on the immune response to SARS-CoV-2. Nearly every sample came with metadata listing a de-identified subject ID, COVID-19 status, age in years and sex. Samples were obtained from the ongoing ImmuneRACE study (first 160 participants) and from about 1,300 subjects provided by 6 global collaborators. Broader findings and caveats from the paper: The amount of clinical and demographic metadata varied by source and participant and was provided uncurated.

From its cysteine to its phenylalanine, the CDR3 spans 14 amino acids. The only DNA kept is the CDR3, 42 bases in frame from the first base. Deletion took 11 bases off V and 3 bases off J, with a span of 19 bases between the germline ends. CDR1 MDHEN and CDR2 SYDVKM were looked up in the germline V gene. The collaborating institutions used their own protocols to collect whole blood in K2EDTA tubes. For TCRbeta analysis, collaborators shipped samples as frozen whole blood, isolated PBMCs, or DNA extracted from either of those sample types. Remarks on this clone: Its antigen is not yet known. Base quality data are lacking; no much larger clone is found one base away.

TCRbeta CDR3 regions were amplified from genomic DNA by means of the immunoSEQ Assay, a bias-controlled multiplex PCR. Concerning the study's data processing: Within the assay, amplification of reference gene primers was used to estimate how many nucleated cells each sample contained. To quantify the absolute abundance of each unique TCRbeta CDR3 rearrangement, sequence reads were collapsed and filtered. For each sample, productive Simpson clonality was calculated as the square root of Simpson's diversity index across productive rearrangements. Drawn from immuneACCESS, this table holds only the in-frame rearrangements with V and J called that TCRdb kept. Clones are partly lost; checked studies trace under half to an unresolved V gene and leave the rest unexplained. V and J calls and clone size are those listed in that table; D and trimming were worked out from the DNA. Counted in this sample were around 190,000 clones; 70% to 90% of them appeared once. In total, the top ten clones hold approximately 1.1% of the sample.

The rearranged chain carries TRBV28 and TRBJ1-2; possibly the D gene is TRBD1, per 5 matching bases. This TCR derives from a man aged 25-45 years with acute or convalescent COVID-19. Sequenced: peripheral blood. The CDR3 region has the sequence CASRTTGGDYGYTF. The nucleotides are TGTGCCTCCAGAACCACAGGAGGGGACTATGGCTACACCTTC.